This record concerns one T cell receptor beta chain sequence. This clonotype was seen repeatedly, ten times or more. Its target antigen remains unknown. Base qualities are not provided; no much larger clone lies one nucleotide away. The library was prepared using PCR. This sample was sequenced with an Illumina HiSeq 2500. TCR library preparation used molecular barcoding, with unique molecular identifiers applied to normalize quantification of the TCRbeta repertoire. The public sequencing data were trimmed at Q25 with fastp and processed into clonotypes with MiXCR by TCRdb, which kept only in-frame beta chains. Here each entry gathers all rows of one CDR3 protein and keeps the most common genes and DNA. The sample includes around 500,000 distinct CDR3 sequences, with more than 20% observed a single time. The ten largest account for approximately 14% of the sample. The CDR3 sequence holds 17 residues, the cysteine and phenylalanine included. Only CDR3 DNA is held: 51 bases, read in frame from base 1. V lost 5 bases and J lost 4 bases, and the count of bases not matched to a germline gene is 14. In the germline V gene (reference sequence), CDR1 corresponds to LNHNV and CDR2 to YYDKDF.

The record originates from a study of T-cell reconstitution after alpha-beta-depleted transplantation in children (dated by TCRdb to 2015 to 2016). A note on the overall study: Using TCR repertoire profiling, the study followed T-cell immune reconstitution in a quantitative way in children after TCRalphabeta/CD19-depleted allogeneic hematopoietic cell transplantation. On the study overall, not on this receptor specifically: In some patients, the high TCRbeta diversity seen at day 60 was put down to recipient T cells and intrathymic progenitors that had survived conditioning. Over the following months the frequencies of hyperexpanded clones went down, and after one year T-cell counts and TCRbeta diversity were mostly credited to newly produced T cells. Apparently early alphabetaT-cell count recovery about two months after transplant reportedly relied on only several hundred rapidly expanded clones derived from non-depleted graft cells.

This specimen's treatment or condition label, per the study, means: allogeneic hematopoietic cell transplantation with graft depleted of TCRalphabeta T cells and CD19 B cells. TCRalphabeta/CD19-depleted allogeneic hematopoietic cell grafts were given to the transplant recipients, all of whom were children. The sequences come from PBMCs, mostly from graft donor cells, collected 360 days after TCRalphabeta/CD19-depleted stem cell transplant. In this chain, TRBV15 is recombined with TRBJ1-5; TRBD1 lines up with 7 middle nucleotides. The sequence came from a boy in the first two years of life who had a stem cell transplant for acute myeloid leukemia, so the T cells may come from the graft donor. The DNA is TGTGCCACCAGCTCAATCAAACTGACAGGGCGGAATCAGCCCCAGCATTTT. It translates to CATSSIKLTGRNQPQHF.